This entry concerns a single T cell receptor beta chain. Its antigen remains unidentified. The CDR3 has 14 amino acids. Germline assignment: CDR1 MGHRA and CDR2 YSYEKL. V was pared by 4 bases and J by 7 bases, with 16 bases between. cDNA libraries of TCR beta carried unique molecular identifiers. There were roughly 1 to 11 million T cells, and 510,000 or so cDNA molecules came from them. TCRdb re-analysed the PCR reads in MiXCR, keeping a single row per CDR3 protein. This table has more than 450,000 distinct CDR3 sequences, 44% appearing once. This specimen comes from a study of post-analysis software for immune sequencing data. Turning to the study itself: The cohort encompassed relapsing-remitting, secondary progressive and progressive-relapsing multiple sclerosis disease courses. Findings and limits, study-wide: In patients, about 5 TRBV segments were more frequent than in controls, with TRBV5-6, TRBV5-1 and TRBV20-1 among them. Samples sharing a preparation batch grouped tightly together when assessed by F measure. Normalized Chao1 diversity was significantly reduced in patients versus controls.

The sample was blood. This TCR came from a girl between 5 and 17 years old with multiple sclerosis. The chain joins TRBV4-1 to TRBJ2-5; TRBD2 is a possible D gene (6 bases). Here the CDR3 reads CASSPLRAGGTQYF. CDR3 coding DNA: TGCGCCAGCAGCCCATTAAGGGCCGGGGGGACCCAGTACTTC.